These 8 T cell receptor beta chains came from one sample sequenced in a study of CD8 T cells in ankylosing spondylitis. Regarding the study as a whole: Seven to nine highly homologous variants made up a TCR beta motif, and this motif appeared characteristic of ankylosing spondylitis blood.

MiXCR, run by TCRdb on the 5' RACE reads, gives a single entry per CDR3 protein. The sample lists 750,000 to 850,000 distinct CDR3 sequences; about 12% were seen once. No antigen has been identified for these receptors. The material sequenced was blood, either unsorted or a sorted T cell fraction (not recorded which). The receptor set was obtained from a male donor with ankylosing spondylitis.

The chain carries TRBV6-2 or TRBV6-3 and TRBJ1-5; TRBD1 matches 7 bases. After removal of 5 bases from V and 7 bases from J, the junction contained 11 bases not matched to a gene. The CDR3 spans 15 residues. The V gene's germline CDR1 is MNHEY and CDR2 SVGEGT. The CDR3 sequence: CASSRRPGGRQPQHF. The CDR3 DNA is TGTGCCAGCAGTCGACGACCAGGGGGACGGCAGCCCCAGCATTTT.

This clonotype turned up a few times. The rearrangement uses TRBV4-3 and TRBJ2-3; TRBD1 agrees at 7 bases. CDR1 LGHNA and CDR2 YSLEER come from the germline V gene. The trim removed 5 bases at V and 0 bases at J, leaving 11 bases unmatched. The CDR3 length is 17 residues. CDR3 sequence: CASSVLTGSDSTDTQYF. The CDR3 nucleotides read TGCGCCAGCAGCGTACTGACAGGGTCCGATAGCACAGATACGCAGTATTTT.

V and J are TRBV7-9 and TRBJ1-6, with 8 bases aligning to TRBD1. Trimming at V came to 0 bases and at J to 10 bases, leaving 11 bases not matched to a gene. This CDR3 has 17 residues. CDR1 and CDR2 from the germline V gene are SEHNR and FQNEAQ (reference sequence). Here the CDR3 DNA reads TGTGCCAGCAGCTTAGCGGTACAGGGGGGGGACAGGTCACCCCTCCACTTT. This gives the protein CASSLAVQGGDRSPLHF.

J is TRBJ2-7 and V is TRBV12-3 or TRBV12-4, with D uncertain. CDR3 length equals 13 residues. The V end lost 2 bases, the J end lost 7 bases, and 12 bases lay between the germline ends. CDR3 region: CASSLFGSWEQYF. The CDR3 nucleotides read TGTGCCAGCAGTTTATTTGGGTCGTGGGAGCAGTACTTC.

The genes are TRBV15 and TRBJ2-5, with D perhaps given as TRBD1 or TRBD2 (5 bases each). Trimming left V 1 base short and J 4 bases short, with 16 bases between. Germline assignment: CDR1 LNHNV and CDR2 YYDKDF (reference sequence). The CDR3 is made up of 16 amino acids. CDR3 sequence (DNA): TGTGCCACCAGCAGAGTTTTCGGGGCCCCGGGAGAGACCCAGTACTTC. Protein: CATSRVFGAPGETQYF.

This chain joins TRBV20-1 and TRBJ2-7; no firm D call. CDR3 length: 13 amino acids. The V and J ends lost 4 bases and 2 bases respectively, with 12 bases between them. Germline CDR1 reads DFQATT; CDR2 reads SNEGSKA (reference sequence). The CDR3 protein is CSAMKDGAYEQYF. The CDR3 coding sequence is TGCAGTGCTATGAAAGATGGGGCCTACGAGCAGTACTTC.

The chain combines TRBV7-9 with TRBJ2-7; 7 bases agree with TRBD1. Germline CDR1 reads SEHNR; CDR2 reads FQNEAQ (reference sequence). This CDR3 spans 13 amino acids. After removal of 5 bases from V and 6 bases from J, the junction contained 7 bases not matched to a gene. The CDR3 DNA reads as TGTGCCAGCAGCGTCGACAGGGAATCCGAGCAGTACTTC. It is translated as CASSVDRESEQYF.

The chain employs TRBV7-2 and TRBJ1-4; tentative D call: TRBD1 (5 bases). This CDR3 has 12 residues. V was trimmed by 5 bases and J by 8 bases, leaving 9 bases between them. Germline-derived CDR1 and CDR2 are SGHTA and FQGNSA. As DNA, the CDR3 is TGTGCCAGCAGCCTACACAGGGAAAAACTGTTTTTT. Protein: CASSLHREKLFF.